The clone carrying this T cell receptor beta chain was counted many times. All TCR cDNA molecules were individually tagged with a unique molecular identifier. Using its own MiXCR run on the 5' RACE reads, TCRdb lists one record per CDR3 protein. This sample has under 20,000 distinct CDR3 sequences; roughly 10% occur once, and the top ten carry just over 35%. V was cut by 1 base and J by 0 bases, with 9 bases left in between. From germline, CDR1 is LGHNT and CDR2 FRNRAP. The CDR3 is made up of 15 amino acids. The data belong to a study of spatial heterogeneity in lung cancer. Study as a whole: The donor population consisted of approximately 70 patients with untreated, early-stage non-small cell lung cancer. Available PBMC from follow-up, collected a median of around two years after resection, underwent sequencing.

The time point was: blood at routine non-recurrence follow-up after resection. Sequencing was performed on whole RNA extracted from tumor and nontumor lung tissue, or from frozen PBMC, and the material was left unsorted. The sequence derives from a female donor with early-stage non-small cell lung cancer. The chain couples TRBV12-5 to TRBJ2-5; no firm D call. Sequenced here: PBMCs, sampled at follow-up. The CDR3 reads CASGLDTDYQETQYF. CDR3 nucleotides: TGTGCTAGTGGTTTGGACACCGACTACCAAGAGACCCAGTACTTC.